The 11 T cell receptor beta chains listed next were all sequenced from one sample in a study of blood T cell repertoires in COVID-19 (dated by TCRdb to about 2020). Libraries were made using the immunoSEQ multiplex PCR assay. In TCRdb, the immuneACCESS table is reduced to in-frame sequences with V and J assigned. These tables do not hold every clone; where another copy was compared, an unresolved V gene accounts for under half, and the others remain unexplained. This sample gives approximately 250,000 clones in total; roughly 89% of them show up just once. Of the sample, 2.2% is held by the ten largest clones. The sequenced sample was peripheral blood. All receptors come from a man aged 25 to 40 who had recovered from COVID-19.

CDR3 residues: CASRQTGSANEKLFF. In DNA form, the CDR3 reads TGTGCCAGCAGACAGACAGGGAGTGCTAATGAAAAACTGTTTTTT. The V gene is TRBV6-5, the J gene TRBJ1-4; 7 positions match TRBD1. This CDR3 is built from 15 residues. The V segment lost 6 bases and the J segment 3 bases; nucleotides outside the gene matches: 7. The germline V gene encodes CDR1 MNHEY and CDR2 SVGAGI.

The DNA of the CDR3 is TGTGCCAGCAGCCAATTACTAGCGGGCGGCCAAGAGACCCAGTACTTC. Its protein is CASSQLLAGGQETQYF. V is TRBV3-1 (or the pseudogene TRBV3-2) and J is TRBJ2-5; TRBD2 agrees at 9 bases. Trimming removed 2 bases from V and 1 base from J; junction bases left unmatched: 5. The CDR3 has 16 residues. Germline values: CDR1 LGHDT, CDR2 YNNKEL (reference sequence).

The sample holds a few counts of this clone. This chain joins TRBV7-8 and TRBJ1-6, with 7 bases matching TRBD1. V was clipped by 6 bases and J by 7 bases; unmatched bases: 9. Germline V gene data show CDR1 as SGHVS and CDR2 as FQNEAQ. This CDR3 spans 15 amino acids. The chain's CDR3 is CASRVGTAQNSPLHF. The CDR3 nucleotides read TGTGCCAGCAGGGTAGGGACAGCCCAGAATTCACCCCTCCACTTT. Looking up the rest from reference TRBV7-8 and TRBJ1-6 gives the full variable domain: GAGVSQSPRYKVAKRGQDVALRCDPISGHVSLFWYQQALGQGPEFLTYFQNEAQLDKSGLPSDRFFAERPEGSVSTLKIQRTQQEDSAVYLCASRVGTAQNSPLHFGNGTRLTVT.

The rearrangement links TRBV6-5 to TRBJ2-5, with TRBD2 matching over 12 bases. Germline CDR1 reads MNHEY; CDR2 reads SVGAGI. The CDR3 runs to 14 residues. CDR3 loop: CGCRLAGGQETQYF. Here the CDR3 DNA reads TGTGGATGTCGTCTAGCGGGGGGGCAAGAGACCCAGTACTTC.

The V gene is TRBV13, the J gene TRBJ1-6; tentatively, D is TRBD1 (5 bases). From germline, CDR1 is PRHDT and CDR2 FYEKMQ (reference sequence). Trimming took off 2 bases at V and 0 bases at J, with 23 bases between the two ends. This CDR3 has 21 amino acids. For the CDR3, the DNA is TGTGCCAGCAGCTTACTTCACGGTATTTTTGGGGGGGACTCCTATAATTCACCCCTCCACTTT. Its protein is CASSLLHGIFGGDSYNSPLHF. The variable domain in full, with the rest retrieved from reference TRBV13 and TRBJ1-6, is AAGVIQSPRHLIKEKRETATLKCYPIPRHDTVYWYQQGPGQDPQFLISFYEKMQSDKGSIPDRFSAQQFSDYHSELNMSSLELGDSALYFCASSLLHGIFGGDSYNSPLHFGNGTRLTVT.

The chain links TRBV24-1 to TRBJ2-3; possibly TRBD2 for D (6 bases). V shed 4 bases and J shed 3 bases, with 10 bases lying between them. This CDR3 spans 14 amino acids. Germline loops: CDR1 KGHDR, CDR2 SFDVKD. DNA for the CDR3: TGTGCCACCAGTGAACGGGGGTATACAGATACGCAGTATTTT. Protein sequence: CATSERGYTDTQYF.

This chain links TRBV7-9 with TRBJ2-7, with D unresolved. The CDR3 sequence is 13 residues long. CDR1 and CDR2 from the germline V gene are SEHNR and FQNEAQ (reference sequence). V lost 1 base to trimming and J lost 3 bases, with 7 bases between them. CDR3 sequence (DNA): TGTGCCAGCAGCTTAGAGCAATTCTACGAGCAGTACTTC. The encoded protein is CASSLEQFYEQYF.

The CDR3 protein is CASSPRGSGGSDEQFF. The CDR3, as DNA: TGTGCCAGCAGCCCCCGGGGGAGCGGGGGGTCGGATGAGCAGTTCTTC. J is TRBJ2-1 and V is TRBV5-6; 9 bases are a match to TRBD2. Germline V gene data show CDR1 as SGHDT and CDR2 as YYEEEE. V dropped 4 bases and J dropped 8; count of bases not matched to a gene: 13. There are 16 residues in the CDR3.

The V gene is TRBV7-2, the J gene TRBJ2-7; 7 bases fit TRBD1. The CDR3 covers 14 residues. V gave up 2 bases and J gave up 2 bases; unmatched junction bases: 3. Germline V lookup: CDR1 SGHTA, CDR2 FQGNSA. Here the CDR3 DNA reads TGTGCCAGCAGCTTACGACAGGGACCCTACGAGCAGTACTTC. Translated, it gives CASSLRQGPYEQYF.

The V and J genes are TRBV2 and TRBJ2-1, with no clear D. This CDR3 comprises 14 residues. V was cut by 2 bases and J by 4 bases, with 9 bases left in between. Germline CDR1 reads SNHLY; CDR2 reads FYNNEI. Here the CDR3 DNA reads TGTGCCAGCAGTGAAATGTCGGAGTACAATGAGCAGTTCTTC. Protein sequence: CASSEMSEYNEQFF.

The chain carries TRBV29-1 and TRBJ2-6; TRBD1 matches at 7 bases. The CDR3 extends over 15 amino acids. Germline assignment: CDR1 SQVTM and CDR2 ANQGSEA. Germline trimming cut 1 base from V and 2 bases from J; bases unmatched to any gene: 2. DNA for the CDR3: TGCAGCGTTGAAGGGCAGGGGGCTGGGGCCAACGTCCTGACTTTC. This gives the protein CSVEGQGAGANVLTF.